The rows below give T cell receptor beta chains drawn from one sample of a study of T cell repertoires in cytomegalovirus infection. Each CDR3 protein gets one entry after TCRdb re-called the reads with MiXCR. Of about 280,000 distinct CDR3 sequences in the sample, 20% to 25% are singletons; the top ten hold about 21%. No antigen has been identified for these receptors. Sequenced here: cultured PBMCs, sampled from culture after CMV antigen stimulation. Every receptor here comes from a human donor in good health (CMV status not recorded). Some clones in this sample may be carry-over from other donors' samples. CDR3s include the opening cysteine and the closing phenylalanine or tryptophan. The order of the fields is CDR3 DNA, CDR3 protein, V gene, D gene, J gene, clone size. The D gene is left open where the match is weak. Part of the rows lack a size; the others show once, few, many or a class for expanded clones.

TGTGCCAGCAGCAAATGGACTAGCGGGAGGCCAGATACGCTGTATTTT	CASSKWTSGRPDTLYF	TRBV7-2	TRBD2	TRBJ2-3	NA
TGTGCCAGCAGCGTAGATTCAGGCATGAACACTGAAGCTTTCTTT	CASSVDSGMNTEAFF	TRBV9	NA	TRBJ1-1	few
TGCAGCGTTGTGTCTCTGGTGCGTACAGATACGCAGTATTTT	CSVVSLVRTDTQYF	TRBV29-1	NA	TRBJ2-3	NA
TGTGCCTGGAGCCCGGACAGATATCAGCCCCAGCATTTT	CAWSPDRYQPQHF	TRBV30	NA	TRBJ1-5	NA
TGTGCCAGCACCTTATTAGGGGGAGGGAGTCAAGAGACCCAGTACTTC	CASTLLGGGSQETQYF	TRBV7-2	NA	TRBJ2-5	many
TGTGCCAGCAGCTTTTCCACTAGCGTCCTACTGAGGGGGGCCAACGTCCTGACTTTC	CASSFSTSVLLRGANVLTF	TRBV5-4	TRBD2	TRBJ2-6	few
TGTGCCAGCAGCTTAATTGCTAGCGGGAGAATTGAGCAGTACTTC	CASSLIASGRIEQYF	TRBV7-2	TRBD2	TRBJ2-7	NA
TGTGCCAGCACTCCTTCTGTCGGGAACTATGGCTACACCTTC	CASTPSVGNYGYTF	TRBV2	NA	TRBJ1-2	NA
TGTGCCAGCAGCTTAAAGGCGGACCCAAACAATGAGCAGTTCTTC	CASSLKADPNNEQFF	TRBV7-6	NA	TRBJ2-1	NA
TGTGCCAGCAGCTTAGGATCAGGGATAAGCGCTGAAGCTTTCTTT	CASSLGSGISAEAFF	TRBV7-6	NA	TRBJ1-1	NA
TGTGCTAGTGGCTATATTGATGAGCAGTTCTTC	CASGYIDEQFF	TRBV12-5	NA	TRBJ2-1	NA
TGTGCCAGCACCCCCGGGGGCAGGGGGTTGGGGAACACCGGGGAGCTGTTTTTT	CASTPGGRGLGNTGELFF	TRBV12-3/TRBV12-4	NA	TRBJ2-2	few
TGTGCCACCAGTGACCCCCTAGCGGGAGCCCCCCAAGAGACCCAGTACTTC	CATSDPLAGAPQETQYF	TRBV24-1	TRBD2	TRBJ2-5	few
TGCAGTGCTGCAGGGGGCGCGAATCAGCCCCAGCATTTT	CSAAGGANQPQHF	TRBV20-1	TRBD1	TRBJ1-5	NA
TGTGCCAGCAGTGAAAGGAGGGACAGCTCTGAAGCTTTCTTT	CASSERRDSSEAFF	TRBV6-1	TRBD1	TRBJ1-1	few
TGTGCCAGCACCCGAGGGGGACAGGGGGACTATGGCTACACCTTC	CASTRGGQGDYGYTF	TRBV7-9	TRBD1	TRBJ1-2	few
TGTGCCAGCTCACCAGGCGGGAGGTTCACAGATACGCAGTATTTT	CASSPGGRFTDTQYF	TRBV18	TRBD2	TRBJ2-3	few
TGTGCCAGCAGCTTAGAGGTTCCAGCGGGACAAGAGACCCAGTACTTC	CASSLEVPAGQETQYF	TRBV7-9	TRBD2	TRBJ2-5	NA
TGTGCCAGCAGCATACGACTAGCGGGAGGAACTTACAATGAGCAGTTCTTC	CASSIRLAGGTYNEQFF	TRBV7-2	TRBD2	TRBJ2-1	many
TGTGCCAGCAGTGAAGCGATGGGGGGGACCCAACCGGAGACCCAGTACTTC	CASSEAMGGTQPETQYF	TRBV2	TRBD2	TRBJ2-5	few
TGTGCCAGCAGTAACGTTGCTGACTACAATGAGCAGTTCTTC	CASSNVADYNEQFF	TRBV28	NA	TRBJ2-1	NA
TGTGCCAGCAGTTACAGACCGGTGGGGGCAGATACGCAGTATTTT	CASSYRPVGADTQYF	TRBV6-2/TRBV6-3	NA	TRBJ2-3	few